What follows are 30 T cell receptor beta chains derived from one specimen sequenced in a study of molecular identifiers for immune sequencing clone quantification. One entry per CDR3 protein, called by TCRdb with MiXCR from the PCR reads. In the table there are about 40,000 distinct CDR3 sequences, about 24% of which are singletons. Sequenced material: naive CD8+ T cells from blood, with Jurkat cell RNA spiked in. Described subset: FACS-sorted CD8+CD4-CCR7+CD45RA+ naive T cells. The origin of the receptors is a human donor in good health. Some libraries in this study had Jurkat cell RNA spiked in.

Worth noting for this clonotype: This may stem from a read error, because a much larger clone lies one nucleotide away. This rearrangement joins TRBV6-2 or TRBV6-3 to TRBJ1-2, with D perhaps matching TRBD1 (5 bases). From germline, CDR1 is MNHEY and CDR2 SVGEGT. The CDR3 spans 14 residues. Trimming took off 0 bases at V and 3 bases at J, with 8 bases between the two ends. CDR3 loop: CASSYSGHHYGYTF. The CDR3 coding sequence is TGTGCCAGCAGTTACTCCGGACACCACTATGGCTACACCTTC.

This clonotype was seen only a few times. A much bigger clone sits one base away, suggesting this may be a read error. The V call is TRBV4-3, the J call TRBJ2-3; D perhaps matches TRBD1 (5 bases). This CDR3 is 15 amino acids long. V lost 4 bases and J lost 4, with 15 bases in between. CDR1 and CDR2 (germline): LGHNA, YSLEER. The CDR3 DNA follows: TGCGCCAGCAGCCCTTTTGGCAGGGCGGCAGATACGCAGTATTTT. Its translation: CASSPFGRAADTQYF.

By share of the sample, this clonotype is medium-sized. The CDR3 spells CSVGAGTLSTDTQYF. For the CDR3, the DNA is TGCAGCGTTGGGGCCGGGACACTTAGCACAGATACGCAGTATTTT. The chain employs TRBV29-1 and TRBJ2-3, with D perhaps TRBD1 (6 bases). This CDR3 comprises 15 residues. Trimming took 4 bases from V and 0 from J, leaving 14 bases between them. Germline-derived CDR1 and CDR2 are SQVTM and ANQGSEA.

The chain uses TRBV7-6 and TRBJ2-3; D remains ambiguous. The CDR3 consists of 12 residues. Germline assignment: CDR1 SGHVS and CDR2 FNYEAQ. Trimming cost V 9 bases and J 0 bases, with 7 bases left between them. DNA of the CDR3: TGTGCCAGAAGCATTAGCACAGATACGCAGTATTTT. Its protein is CARSISTDTQYF. The full variable domain, with the rest looked up from reference TRBV7-6 and TRBJ2-3, is GAGVSQSPRYKVTKRGQDVALRCDPISGHVSLYWYRQALGQGPEFLTYFNYEAQQDKSGLPNDRFSAERPEGSISTLTIQRTEQRDSAMYRCARSISTDTQYFGPGTRLTVL.

This clonotype was recorded many times. The chain recombines TRBV10-2 with TRBJ2-7, with D tentatively TRBD1 (7 bases). V lost 3 bases and J 6 bases, leaving 15 bases between the germline ends. Germline assignment: CDR1 WSHSY and CDR2 SAAADI. The CDR3 runs to 14 residues. The CDR3 coding sequence is TGCGCCAGCAGTGACGGAGGGGGCCTCTCCGAGCAGTACTTC. Translated, it gives CASSDGGGLSEQYF.

Of note for this clonotype: A much larger clone sits a single nucleotide away, making a read error possible. CDR3 loop: CASSPGTSGSLEQCF. The DNA of the CDR3 is TGTGCCAGCAGTCCCGGGACTAGCGGGAGCCTCGAGCAGTGCTTC. The chain is built from TRBV27 and TRBJ2-7, with 14 nucleotides matching TRBD2. Germline loops: CDR1 MNHEY, CDR2 SMNVEV (reference sequence). The CDR3 sequence is 15 residues long.

In this sample, this clonotype turned up many times. The chain uses TRBV6-1 and TRBJ2-5; possible D gene TRBD2, 5 bases. Trimming took off 2 bases at V and 4 bases at J, with 17 bases between the two ends. The CDR3 loop spans 16 amino acids. In germline, CDR1 is MNHNS, CDR2 SASEGT. In nucleotides, the CDR3 is TGTGCCAGCAGTGAACGCGCAGGAGGATGGGGAGAGACCCAGTACTTC. Translating gives CASSERAGGWGETQYF.

This clonotype was found many times. J is TRBJ2-3 and V is TRBV7-9; the D gene is possibly TRBD2 (6 bases). Germline V gene data show CDR1 as SEHNR and CDR2 as FQNEAQ (reference sequence). Trimming took 3 bases from V and 0 from J, leaving 7 bases between them. This CDR3 has 14 amino acids. CDR3 coding DNA: TGTGCCAGCAGCTTGGGGACTAGCACAGATACGCAGTATTTT. Translated, it gives CASSLGTSTDTQYF. The full variable domain, with the rest looked up from reference TRBV7-9 and TRBJ2-3, is DTGVSQNPRHKITKRGQNVTFRCDPISEHNRLYWYRQTLGQGPEFLTYFQNEAQLEKSRLLSDRFSAERPKGSFSTLEIQRTEQGDSAMYLCASSLGTSTDTQYFGPGTRLTVL.

The V call is TRBV20-1, the J call TRBJ2-7; tentatively, D is TRBD2 (6 bases). Germline assignment: CDR1 DFQATT and CDR2 SNEGSKA (reference sequence). The ends were cut back, 1 base at V and 7 bases at J, with 17 bases in the middle. The CDR3 loop spans 14 amino acids. The CDR3 DNA reads TGCAGTGCTAGAGCGGCCGGATGGGACTTGGAGCAGTACTTC. Its protein product is CSARAAGWDLEQYF.

This clonotype was observed many times. This sequence joins TRBV4-1 and TRBJ2-3, with 8 nucleotides matching TRBD2. Trimming at V came to 0 bases and at J to 2 bases, leaving 4 bases not matched to a gene. The CDR3 is 16 amino acids. Germline V gene data show CDR1 as MGHRA and CDR2 as YSYEKL. CDR3 sequence (DNA): TGCGCCAGCAGCCAAGAGCGGGGGGAAACCACAGATACGCAGTATTTT. Protein product: CASSQERGETTDTQYF.

V is TRBV7-9 and J is TRBJ2-7; D is possibly TRBD1 (5 bases). Germline V gene lookup returns CDR1 SEHNR and CDR2 FQNEAQ (reference sequence). Between the trimmed V and J ends, which lost 7 bases and 4 bases, there was a span of 14 bases. This CDR3 contains 13 residues. CDR3 sequence (DNA): TGTGCCAGCACCCAGGGTGGTGGATACGAGCAGTACTTC. Translation: CASTQGGGYEQYF.

This clonotype was observed many times. The rearrangement links TRBV28 to TRBJ2-5; TRBD1 aligns across 10 bases. The V and J ends lost 3 bases and 3 bases, in that order; junction bases with no gene match: 7. The CDR3 length is 16 residues. The germline V gene encodes CDR1 MDHEN and CDR2 SYDVKM. CDR3 sequence: CASSFPRTGGKETQYF. The CDR3 nucleotides are TGTGCCAGCAGTTTCCCCCGGACAGGGGGAAAAGAGACCCAGTACTTC.

This clonotype was detected many times. The V and J genes are TRBV19 and TRBJ1-1; no definite D call. Trimming pared 5 bases from V and 5 bases from J, leaving 15 bases between. Germline-derived CDR1 and CDR2 are LNHDA and SQIVND (reference sequence). There are 14 residues in the CDR3. In DNA, the CDR3 is TGTGCCAGTAGTGGGATGTTCGGGGTGACTGAAGCTTTCTTT. Encoded protein: CASSGMFGVTEAFF. Combining the CDR3 with reference TRBV19 and TRBJ1-1 gives the whole variable domain DGGITQSPKYLFRKEGQNVTLSCEQNLNHDAMYWYRQDPGQGLRLIYYSQIVNDFQKGDIAEGYSVSREKKESFPLTVTSAQKNPTAFYLCASSGMFGVTEAFFGQGTRLTVV.

This clonotype is labeled large (0.1 to 1%). The chain links TRBV13 to TRBJ2-4; possibly TRBD1 for D (5 bases). CDR1 PRHDT and CDR2 FYEKMQ come from the germline V gene (reference sequence). Trimming shortened V by 1 base and J by 2 bases, and 12 bases separated the two germline ends. The CDR3 is 16 amino acids. The CDR3: CASSLEARGPKNIQYF. CDR3 coding DNA: TGTGCCAGCAGCTTAGAAGCAAGGGGCCCCAAAAACATTCAGTACTTC. The full variable domain, rest sourced from reference TRBV13 and TRBJ2-4, is AAGVIQSPRHLIKEKRETATLKCYPIPRHDTVYWYQQGPGQDPQFLISFYEKMQSDKGSIPDRFSAQQFSDYHSELNMSSLELGDSALYFCASSLEARGPKNIQYFGAGTRLSVL.

This sequence joins TRBV7-2 and TRBJ1-1, with D hard to call. V lost 1 base and J lost 0, with 12 bases in between. There are 16 residues in the CDR3. Germline CDR1 is SGHTA and CDR2 is FQGNSA. The CDR3 DNA is TGTGCCAGCAGCTTAGGAGTAGGGTTCATGAACACTGAAGCTTTCTTT. It codes for CASSLGVGFMNTEAFF.

This clonotype was recorded at least ten times. The chain combines TRBV3-1 with TRBJ2-3; TRBD1 aligns across 10 bases. The CDR3 totals 20 residues. Trimming took 4 bases from V and 2 from J; bases not matched to a gene: 18. Looked up from germline, CDR1 is LGHDT and CDR2 is YNNKEL (reference sequence). CDR3 DNA sequence: TGTGCCAGCAGCCTGACAGGGGGCGAGGGGCCTAGCGGTACCACAGATACGCAGTATTTT. It yields the protein CASSLTGGEGPSGTTDTQYF.

The chain combines TRBV4-1 with TRBJ2-7, with D tentatively TRBD1 (6 bases). The germline V and J ends were trimmed by 3 bases and 2 bases, with 17 bases remaining between them. The CDR3 is 16 amino acids. CDR1 is MGHRA and CDR2 is YSYEKL in the germline V gene. Here the CDR3 reads CASSQDAGASPYEQYF. The CDR3 region has the DNA TGCGCCAGCAGCCAGGATGCAGGGGCCAGCCCCTACGAGCAGTACTTC.

This clonotype was picked up many times. The genes are TRBV11-2 and TRBJ1-5; TRBD1 aligns across 7 bases. Germline CDR1 SGHAT, CDR2 FQNNGV. Germline trimming cut 5 bases from V and 7 bases from J; bases unmatched to any gene: 2. The CDR3 totals 12 residues. The DNA of the CDR3 is TGTGCCAGCAGCACACAGGGGCAGCCCCAGCATTTT. It yields the protein CASSTQGQPQHF. The full variable domain, rest sourced from reference TRBV11-2 and TRBJ1-5, is EAGVAQSPRYKIIEKRQSVAFWCNPISGHATLYWYQQILGQGPKLLIQFQNNGVVDDSQLPKDRFSAERLKGVDSTLKIQPAKLEDSAVYLCASSTQGQPQHFGDGTRLSIL.

Here the CDR3 reads CASSHPGAEQYF. The CDR3 coding sequence is TGTGCCAGTAGTCACCCGGGGGCCGAGCAGTACTTC. The chain has TRBV19 and TRBJ2-7; D might be TRBD1 or TRBD2, each matching 6 bases. V was shortened by 5 bases and J by 6 bases, with 11 bases between the two germline ends. CDR1 is LNHDA and CDR2 is SQIVND in the germline V gene (reference sequence). This CDR3 has 12 residues.

This clonotype was seen a single time. One junction end disagrees with the germline gene, perhaps due to a read error. This sequence joins TRBV12-3 or TRBV12-4 and TRBJ2-1, with D uncertain. CDR3 length: 15 amino acids. CDR3 in DNA: TGTGCCAGCAGTTATCTACAGAGCTCCTACAATGGGCAGTTCTTC. It is translated as CASSYLQSSYNGQFF.

This clonotype was observed at least ten times. An end of the junction does not agree with germline; a read error may underlie this. The V gene is TRBV20-1, the J gene TRBJ2-1; 11 nucleotides match TRBD2. CDR3 length: 12 amino acids. Per germline, CDR1 DFQATT and CDR2 SNEGSKA (reference sequence). Written as DNA, the CDR3 is TGCAGTGCTAGAGATTCTAGCGGGGGGCATGTCTTC. Translation: CSARDSSGGHVF.

There are many counts of this clonotype. The chain uses TRBV3-1 and TRBJ2-3; 8 bases match TRBD2. The CDR3 is made up of 15 amino acids. CDR1 LGHDT and CDR2 YNNKEL come from the germline V gene (reference sequence). J lost 2 bases, V lost 4 bases, and 5 bases had no gene match. The CDR3 bases are TGTGCCAGCAGCCCGACTAGCGCAAACACAGATACGCAGTATTTT. It translates to CASSPTSANTDTQYF.

This clonotype was counted only a few times. J is TRBJ2-7 and V is TRBV6-2 or TRBV6-3; TRBD1 aligns across 9 bases. The CDR3 consists of 13 residues. V was clipped by 2 bases and J by 5 bases; unmatched bases: 1. Germline values: CDR1 MNHEY, CDR2 SVGEGT. DNA for the CDR3: TGTGCCAGCAGTTACGGGACAGGGAACGAGCAGTACTTC. Translation: CASSYGTGNEQYF.

Concerning this clonotype: A read error may account for a junction end that differs from germline. The V call is TRBV19, the J call TRBJ2-1; possibly TRBD1 for D (5 bases). The CDR3 extends over 16 amino acids. Germline CDR1 is LNHDA and CDR2 is SQIVND (reference sequence). This CDR3 reads CAGSMWGTLSYNEQFF. CDR3 nucleotides: TGTGCCGGTAGTATGTGGGGCACCCTATCCTACAATGAGCAGTTCTTC.

A remark on this clonotype: Given a much more abundant clone one base away, this may be a read error. The chain recombines TRBV4-1 with TRBJ2-1, with 9 bases lining up with TRBD1. The germline gives CDR1 MGHRA, CDR2 YSYEKL. After removal of 4 bases from V and 6 bases from J, the junction contained 10 bases not matched to a gene. This CDR3 region has 16 residues. CDR3 bases: TGCGCCAGCAGCCCAGCTCGGACAGGGGTTTTCAATGAGCAGTTCTTC. This translates into CASSPARTGVFNEQFF.

Turning to this clonotype: A read error may explain this, as a much larger clone is one base away. The rearrangement joins TRBV27 to TRBJ2-5, with D unclear. The V end was cut by 10 bases, the J end by 2 bases, with 8 bases between. Per the germline V gene, CDR1 is MNHEY and CDR2 is SMNVEV (reference sequence). CDR3 length equals 11 residues. This CDR3 reads CANRYQETQYF. CDR3 sequence (DNA): TGTGCCAACAGATATCAAGAGACCCAGTACTTC.

Comment on this clonotype: This sequence may be a read error, since a much larger clone differs from it by one base. The chain recombines TRBV20-1 with TRBJ2-3; TRBD2 matches at 13 bases. CDR3 length: 23 amino acids. Germline V gives CDR1 DFQATT, CDR2 SNEGSKA (reference sequence). The CDR3 nucleotides read TGCTGTGCTAGAGATGCAGGACTAGCGGGAGACCAAGTCCTCCTCTCTAGCACAGATACGCAGTATTTT. Its protein is CCARDAGLAGDQVLLSSTDTQYF.

This clonotype was seen many times. The chain uses TRBV29-1 and TRBJ2-7; D possibly corresponds to TRBD1 (6 bases). The V and J ends lost 5 bases and 4 bases respectively, with 9 bases between them. CDR1 and CDR2 from the germline V gene are SQVTM and ANQGSEA. The CDR3 runs to 11 residues. Here the CDR3 reads CSVTGTYEQYF. DNA of the CDR3: TGCAGCGTTACCGGGACATACGAGCAGTACTTC.

This clonotype was observed at least ten times. This sequence joins TRBV7-6 and TRBJ2-7; TRBD1 matches 10 bases. Germline V CDR1 and CDR2: SGHVS, FNYEAQ. The junction had 6 bases not matched to a gene; V was cut back by 4 bases and J by 3 bases. The CDR3 loop spans 15 amino acids. The CDR3 nucleotides are TGTGCCAGCAGCTCCGGGACAGGGGTTAGCTACGAGCAGTACTTC. As protein: CASSSGTGVSYEQYF. The entire variable domain, with the rest obtained from reference TRBV7-6 and TRBJ2-7, is as follows: GAGVSQSPRYKVTKRGQDVALRCDPISGHVSLYWYRQALGQGPEFLTYFNYEAQQDKSGLPNDRFSAERPEGSISTLTIQRTEQRDSAMYRCASSSGTGVSYEQYFGPGTRLTVT.

This clonotype has only a few counts. This chain links TRBV2 with TRBJ2-7; possible D gene TRBD1, 6 bases. CDR1 is SNHLY, CDR2 FYNNEI, per germline. The CDR3 consists of 13 residues. Trimming removed 7 bases from V and 6 bases from J, with 16 bases in between. Written as DNA, the CDR3 is TGTGCCAGCAAGCAACAGGGAATTGGCGAGCAGTACTTC. Its protein product is CASKQQGIGEQYF.